This TCR beta chain was obtained from a study of blood T cell repertoires in COVID-19. Study as a whole: Sample material is recorded as cDNA or gDNA derived from T cells, B-cell-depleted T cells, or PBMCs.

TCRdb's table, derived via immunoSEQ multiplex PCR, lists solely in-frame clones and lacks some. The sample records about 100,000 clones, about 80% being singletons. Trimming left V 0 bases short and J 1 base short, with 6 bases between. Germline loops: CDR1 GTSNPN, CDR2 SVGIG (reference sequence). The CDR3 sequence is 13 residues long. This clonotype was obtained from a woman between 65 and 79 years old with acute or convalescent COVID-19. Sequencing was performed on peripheral blood. The V call is TRBV30, the J call TRBJ1-2; D remains unclear. CDR3 nucleotides: TGTGCCTGGAGTGTACTCGGTAACTATGGCTACACCTTC. It encodes CAWSVLGNYGYTF. The full variable domain, rest sourced from reference TRBV30 and TRBJ1-2, is SQTIHQWPATLVQPVGSPLSLECTVEGTSNPNLYWYRQAAGRGLQLLFYSVGIGQISSEVPQNLSASRPQDRQFILSSKKLLLSDSGFYLCAWSVLGNYGYTFGSGTRLTVV.